This T cell receptor beta chain was identified in a study of T-cell reconstitution after alpha-beta-depleted transplantation in children. This clonotype appeared a few times. Library preparation (for TCRbeta) was performed with unique molecular identifiers. TCRdb re-called the PCR reads through MiXCR, storing one row per CDR3 protein. The sample records about 400,000 distinct CDR3 sequences, roughly 20% being singletons. This CDR3 region has 18 residues. With 0 bases clipped from V and 7 bases from J, the junction kept 14 bases outside the gene matches. Per germline, CDR1 MNHNS and CDR2 SASEGT. V usage is TRBV6-1 and J usage is TRBJ2-1; 8 nucleotides line up with TRBD2. The starting material was PBMCs from the stem cell graft donor, obtained from the stem cell graft. The receptor's source is a human donor who donated a stem cell graft to a child with acute myeloid leukemia. The CDR3 here is CASSEALPMVAGRNEQFF. Here the CDR3 DNA reads TGTGCCAGCAGTGAAGCGCTTCCTATGGTAGCGGGACGGAATGAGCAGTTCTTC.